Following are 18 T cell receptor beta chains from one sample sequenced in a study of blood T cell repertoires in COVID-19. Repertoires were generated with immunoSEQ multiplex PCR, while TCRdb's copy carries only in-frame clones and drops some. The repertoire holds 240,000 or so clones, with 75% to 90% as singletons. The sequenced material came from PBMCs or T cells enriched from blood (not recorded which). These receptors were taken from a man aged 45-65 years who had been exposed to COVID-19.

The table lists this clone with a few counts. V is TRBV18 and J is TRBJ2-3, with TRBD1 matching 9 bases. The CDR3 length is 15 residues. J was trimmed by 2 bases and V by 5 bases; bases with no gene match: 5. Germline V gene sequence: CDR1 KGHSH, CDR2 LQKENI. CDR3 nucleotide sequence: TGTGCCAGCTCAAACAGGGGGCCTTCCACAGATACGCAGTATTTT. This sequence encodes CASSNRGPSTDTQYF.

This chain connects TRBV9 to TRBJ1-4; 7 positions match TRBD1. Trimming at V came to 3 bases and at J to 5 bases, leaving 16 bases not matched to a gene. CDR1 and CDR2 (germline): SGDLS, YYNGEE. The CDR3 covers 18 residues. This chain's CDR3 is CASSEGAGDLRWNEKLFF. The CDR3 bases are TGTGCCAGCAGCGAGGGGGCCGGAGACCTAAGATGGAATGAAAAACTGTTTTTT.

This clone was seen once. V is TRBV14 and J is TRBJ1-1, with D possibly TRBD1 on 6 matching bases. The germline gives CDR1 SGHDN, CDR2 FVKESK. V was pared by 1 base and J by 11 bases, with 11 bases between. The CDR3 loop spans 12 amino acids. In DNA form, the CDR3 reads TGTGCCAGCAGCCAAGGGACAGTGGCCGCTTTCTTT. Residues: CASSQGTVAAFF.

The V gene is TRBV7-8, the J gene TRBJ2-1, with D tentatively TRBD1 (6 bases). Germline CDR1 is SGHVS and CDR2 is FQNEAQ. This CDR3 contains 17 residues. With 4 bases removed from V and 7 bases from J, the gap between germline ends came to 23 bases. Here the CDR3 reads CASSSRLGRATGNEQFF. The CDR3 nucleotides are TGTGCCAGCAGCTCCAGGCTGGGCAGGGCAACAGGGAATGAGCAGTTCTTC. Together with reference TRBV7-8 and TRBJ2-1, the CDR3 gives the full variable domain: GAGVSQSPRYKVAKRGQDVALRCDPISGHVSLFWYQQALGQGPEFLTYFQNEAQLDKSGLPSDRFFAERPEGSVSTLKIQRTQQEDSAVYLCASSSRLGRATGNEQFFGPGTRLTVL.

The rearrangement links TRBV5-1 to TRBJ2-7, with 11 nucleotides matching TRBD2. Germline V CDR1 and CDR2: SGHRS, YFSETQ. This CDR3 contains 18 residues. V shed 5 bases, J shed 1 base, and the junction held 14 bases outside the gene matches. CDR3 amino acids: CASSLGDLLAGGSYEQYV. The CDR3, as DNA: TGCGCCAGCAGTCTTGGAGATCTTCTAGCGGGAGGATCCTACGAGCAGTACGTC.

The gene calls are TRBV7-9 and TRBJ1-4; TRBD1 aligns across 7 bases. CDR1 and CDR2 from the germline V gene are SEHNR and FQNEAQ (reference sequence). This CDR3 spans 14 amino acids. The trim removed 8 bases at V and 8 bases at J, leaving 11 bases unmatched. Here the CDR3 reads CASRSTGAVEKLFF. CDR3 nucleotides: TGTGCCAGCCGAAGCACAGGGGCAGTGGAAAAACTGTTTTTT.

The chain couples TRBV6-5 to TRBJ2-1; the D gene is possibly TRBD2 (5 bases). The ends were cut back, 6 bases at V and 8 bases at J, with 11 bases in the middle. Germline V gene sequence: CDR1 MNHEY, CDR2 SVGAGI. There are 12 residues in the CDR3. The CDR3 bases are TGTGCCAGCAGCCGCCAGGACTATGAGCAGTTCTTC. Residues: CASSRQDYEQFF.

This clone was picked up one time. The chain combines TRBV9 with TRBJ1-2, with 10 nucleotides matching TRBD1. The germline gives CDR1 SGDLS, CDR2 YYNGEE. V was pared by 0 bases and J by 3 bases, with 8 bases of the junction left unmatched. This CDR3 contains 17 residues. The CDR3 DNA reads as TGTGCCAGCAGCGTAGAAGGAACAGGGACAGGGGACTATGGCTACACCTTC. Translating gives CASSVEGTGTGDYGYTF.

The V gene is TRBV11-2, the J gene TRBJ2-3; D might be TRBD2 (5 bases). Trimming cost V 2 bases and J 2 bases, with 11 bases left between them. The CDR3 loop spans 15 amino acids. Looked up from germline, CDR1 is SGHAT and CDR2 is FQNNGV. As DNA, the CDR3 is TGTGCCAGCAGCTTAAATCGGGAACCCACAGATACGCAGTATTTT. This codes for CASSLNREPTDTQYF.

The chain joins TRBV18 to TRBJ2-3, with TRBD2 matching over 7 bases. Losses at the gene ends were 0 bases for V and 1 base for J; bases not matched to a gene: 4. The length of the CDR3 is 16 residues. The germline CDR1 and CDR2 sequences are KGHSH and LQKENI. The CDR3: CASSPPRLAGTDTQYF. CDR3 in DNA: TGTGCCAGCTCACCACCGCGTCTAGCGGGCACAGATACGCAGTATTTT.

The rearrangement links TRBV18 to TRBJ2-3; 8 bases match TRBD1. J was trimmed by 4 bases and V by 4 bases; bases with no gene match: 7. This CDR3 has 15 amino acids. CDR1 and CDR2 from the germline V gene are KGHSH and LQKENI. CDR3 sequence (DNA): TGTGCCAGCTCACAACCCAGGGGGCTCCCAGATACGCAGTATTTT. As protein: CASSQPRGLPDTQYF.

The V call is TRBV3-1 (or the pseudogene TRBV3-2), the J call TRBJ2-5; tentatively, D is TRBD2 (6 bases). Trimming removed 1 base at V and 4 bases at J, with 13 bases between. The CDR3 contains 15 residues. Germline V lookup: CDR1 LGHDT, CDR2 YNNKEL (reference sequence). The CDR3 nucleotides read TGTGCCAGCAGCCAAGGCCCGGGGGTAGGAGAGACCCAGTACTTC. The encoded protein is CASSQGPGVGETQYF.

The CDR3 spells CASSRRQGAPPATEAFF. DNA for the CDR3: TGTGCCAGCTCAAGGCGACAGGGGGCCCCCCCCGCCACTGAAGCTTTCTTT. V usage is TRBV18 and J usage is TRBJ1-1, with 10 bases identical to TRBD1. The CDR3 covers 17 residues. Germline CDR1 KGHSH, CDR2 LQKENI. Trimming took 5 bases from V and 4 from J; bases not matched to a gene: 13. The full variable domain, completed using reference TRBV18 and TRBJ1-1, is NAGVMQNPRHLVRRRGQEARLRCSPMKGHSHVYWYRQLPEEGLKFMVYLQKENIIDESGMPKERFSAEFPKEGPSILRIQQVVRGDSAAYFCASSRRQGAPPATEAFFGQGTRLTVV.

The chain employs TRBV19 and TRBJ1-1, with D uncertain. V gave up 5 bases and J gave up 1 base, with 11 bases separating them. There are 14 residues in the CDR3. Germline V gene data show CDR1 as LNHDA and CDR2 as SQIVND (reference sequence). The chain's CDR3 is CASSPRIQNTEAFF. As DNA, the CDR3 is TGTGCCAGTAGTCCCCGAATACAGAACACTGAAGCTTTCTTT.

V and J are TRBV5-1 and TRBJ2-5; 8 bases line up with TRBD1. J was trimmed by 2 bases and V by 0 bases; bases with no gene match: 6. There are 16 residues in the CDR3. Germline CDR1 SGHRS, CDR2 YFSETQ. CDR3: CASSLGGQGVQETQYF. The CDR3 DNA reads as TGCGCCAGCAGCTTGGGCGGACAGGGAGTTCAAGAGACCCAGTACTTC.

V is TRBV5-1 and J is TRBJ2-2; a weak D match, TRBD2 (5 bases). Looked up from germline, CDR1 is SGHRS and CDR2 is YFSETQ. Trimming shortened V by 5 bases and J by 6 bases, and 17 bases separated the two germline ends. CDR3 size: 15 residues. In DNA, the CDR3 is TGCGCCAGCAGGACTTTAGGCCTAGCCCCCGGGGAGCTGTTTTTT. It codes for CASRTLGLAPGELFF.

This chain uses TRBV6-5 with TRBJ2-3; D not resolved. The germline gives CDR1 MNHEY, CDR2 SVGAGI. V shed 0 bases and J shed 5 bases, with 9 bases lying between them. This CDR3 is built from 14 residues. Written as DNA, the CDR3 is TGTGCCAGCAGTTACTCGAGGTGGAGAGATACGCAGTATTTT. Translating it yields CASSYSRWRDTQYF.

The chain employs TRBV3-1 (or the pseudogene TRBV3-2) and TRBJ1-6; 8 bases align to TRBD1. With V trimmed by 4 bases and J by 9 bases, 11 bases remained unmatched. Germline CDR1 reads LGHDT; CDR2 reads YNNKEL (reference sequence). CDR3 length: 16 amino acids. The CDR3 loop is CASSLRTGSSGSPLHF. CDR3 DNA sequence: TGTGCCAGCAGCCTCCGGACAGGGAGCTCCGGTTCACCCCTCCACTTT.